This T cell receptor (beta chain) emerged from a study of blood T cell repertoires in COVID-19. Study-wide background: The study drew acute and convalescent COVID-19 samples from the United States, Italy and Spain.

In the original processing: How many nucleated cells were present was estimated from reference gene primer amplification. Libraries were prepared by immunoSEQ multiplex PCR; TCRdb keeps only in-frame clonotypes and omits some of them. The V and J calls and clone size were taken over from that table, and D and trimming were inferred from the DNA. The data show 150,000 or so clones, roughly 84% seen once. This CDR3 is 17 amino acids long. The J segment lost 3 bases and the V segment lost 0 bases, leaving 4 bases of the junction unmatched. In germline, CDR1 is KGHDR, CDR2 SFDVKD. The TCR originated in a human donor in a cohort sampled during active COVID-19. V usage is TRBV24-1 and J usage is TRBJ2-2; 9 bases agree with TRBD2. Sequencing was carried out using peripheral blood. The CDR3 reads CATSDLWASGDTGELFF. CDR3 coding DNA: TGTGCCACCAGTGATTTGTGGGCTAGCGGGGACACCGGGGAGCTGTTTTTT.